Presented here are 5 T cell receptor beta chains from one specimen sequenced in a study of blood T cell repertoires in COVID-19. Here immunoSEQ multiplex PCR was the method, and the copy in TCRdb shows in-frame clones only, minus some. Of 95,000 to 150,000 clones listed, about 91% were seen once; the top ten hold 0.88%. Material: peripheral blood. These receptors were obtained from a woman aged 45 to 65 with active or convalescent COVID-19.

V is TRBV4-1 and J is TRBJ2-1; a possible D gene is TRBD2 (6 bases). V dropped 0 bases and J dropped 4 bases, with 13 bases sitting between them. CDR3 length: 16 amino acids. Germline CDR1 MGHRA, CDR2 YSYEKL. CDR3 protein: CASSQEPAGFYNEQFF. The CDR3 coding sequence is TGCGCCAGCAGCCAAGAACCAGCGGGCTTTTACAATGAGCAGTTCTTC.

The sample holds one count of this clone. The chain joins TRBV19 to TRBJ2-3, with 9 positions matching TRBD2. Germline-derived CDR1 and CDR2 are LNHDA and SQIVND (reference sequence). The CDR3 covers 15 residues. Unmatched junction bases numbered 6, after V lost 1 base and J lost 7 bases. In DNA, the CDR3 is TGTGCCAGTAGTATAGGGACTAGCGATTTAAATACGCAGTATTTT. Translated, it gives CASSIGTSDLNTQYF.

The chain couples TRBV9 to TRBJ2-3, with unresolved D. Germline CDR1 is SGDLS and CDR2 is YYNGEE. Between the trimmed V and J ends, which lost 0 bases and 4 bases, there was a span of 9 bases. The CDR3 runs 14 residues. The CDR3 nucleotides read TGTGCCAGCAGCGTAGAAACCCGAGCAGATACGCAGTATTTT. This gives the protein CASSVETRADTQYF. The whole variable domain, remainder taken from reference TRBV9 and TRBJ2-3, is DSGVTQTPKHLITATGQRVTLRCSPRSGDLSVYWYQQSLDQGLQFLIQYYNGEERAKGNILERFSAQQFPDLHSELNLSSLELGDSALYFCASSVETRADTQYFGPGTRLTVL.

In DNA form, the CDR3 reads TGCGCCAGCAGCTTGCCGCTGACAGGGCCGACCGGGGAGCTGTTTTTT. Translation: CASSLPLTGPTGELFF. The chain is built from TRBV5-1 and TRBJ2-2; 7 positions match TRBD1. The trim removed 1 base at V and 5 bases at J, leaving 8 bases unmatched. This CDR3 comprises 16 residues. Germline-derived CDR1 and CDR2 are SGHRS and YFSETQ.

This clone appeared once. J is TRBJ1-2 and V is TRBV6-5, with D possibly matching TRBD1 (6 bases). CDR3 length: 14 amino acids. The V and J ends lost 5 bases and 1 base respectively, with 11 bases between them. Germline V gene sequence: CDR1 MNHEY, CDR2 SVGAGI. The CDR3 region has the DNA TGTGCCAGCAGTCGAGGACAGTTTAACTATGGCTACACCTTC. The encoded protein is CASSRGQFNYGYTF.